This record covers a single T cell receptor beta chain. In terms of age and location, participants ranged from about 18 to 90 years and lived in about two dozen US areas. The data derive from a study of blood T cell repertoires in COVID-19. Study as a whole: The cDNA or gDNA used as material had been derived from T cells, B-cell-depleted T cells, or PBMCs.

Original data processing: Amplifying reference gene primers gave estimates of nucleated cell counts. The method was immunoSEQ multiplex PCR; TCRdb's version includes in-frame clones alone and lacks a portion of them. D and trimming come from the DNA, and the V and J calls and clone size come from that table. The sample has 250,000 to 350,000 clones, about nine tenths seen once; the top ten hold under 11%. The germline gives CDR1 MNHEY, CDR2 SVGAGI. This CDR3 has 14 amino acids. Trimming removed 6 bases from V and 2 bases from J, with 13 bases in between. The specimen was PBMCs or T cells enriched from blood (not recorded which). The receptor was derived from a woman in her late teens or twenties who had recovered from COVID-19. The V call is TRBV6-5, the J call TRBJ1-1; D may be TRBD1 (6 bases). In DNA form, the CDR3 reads TGTGCCAGCAGCCATCCGGACAGTAACACTGAAGCTTTCTTT. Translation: CASSHPDSNTEAFF.